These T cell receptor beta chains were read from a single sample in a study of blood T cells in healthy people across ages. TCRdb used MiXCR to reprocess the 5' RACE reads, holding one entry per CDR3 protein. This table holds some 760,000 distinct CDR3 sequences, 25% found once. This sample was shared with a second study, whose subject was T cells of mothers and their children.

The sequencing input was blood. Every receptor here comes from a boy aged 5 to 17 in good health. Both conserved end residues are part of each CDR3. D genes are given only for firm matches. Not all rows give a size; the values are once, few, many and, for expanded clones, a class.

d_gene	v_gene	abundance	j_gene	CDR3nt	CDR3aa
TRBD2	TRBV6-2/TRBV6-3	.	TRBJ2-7	TGTGCCAGCACCCCGACGGGAGGGGTATACGAGCAGTACTTC	CASTPTGGVYEQYF
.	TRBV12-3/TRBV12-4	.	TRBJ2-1	TGTGCCAGCAGTTTAAAGCATTATGAGCAGTTCTTC	CASSLKHYEQFF
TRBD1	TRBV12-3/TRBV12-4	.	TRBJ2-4	TGTGCCGGCAGTTTTTGGTTATGGGGACAGGGAAATGCCAAAAACATTCAGTACTTC	CAGSFWLWGQGNAKNIQYF
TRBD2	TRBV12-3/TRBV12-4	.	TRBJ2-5	TGTGCCAGCAGGGGGGATACTAGCGGGAGTCCAGAGACCCAGTACTTC	CASRGDTSGSPETQYF
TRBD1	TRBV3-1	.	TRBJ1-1	TGTGCCAGCAGCCAAACGACAGGGACGGACACTGAAGCTTTCTTT	CASSQTTGTDTEAFF
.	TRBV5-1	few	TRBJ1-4	TGCGCCCGCAGCTTGGACGCAGGGGATGAAAAACTGTTTTTT	CARSLDAGDEKLFF
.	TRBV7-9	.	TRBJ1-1	TGTGCCAGCAGGTTGGGCCCGACCACTGAAGCTTTCTTT	CASRLGPTTEAFF
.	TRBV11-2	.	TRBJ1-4	TGTGCCAGCAGCTTAGCAGGGGTAACTAATGAAAAACTGTTTTTT	CASSLAGVTNEKLFF
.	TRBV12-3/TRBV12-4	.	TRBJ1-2	TGTGCCAGCAGTCCCCGCGGGGCTCATGGCTACACCTTC	CASSPRGAHGYTF
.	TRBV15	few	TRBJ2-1	TGTGCCACCAGCCCGGGGTCCTTAGCGGGACAGAATGAGCAGTTCTTC	CATSPGSLAGQNEQFF
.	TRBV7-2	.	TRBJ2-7	TGTGCCAGCAGCTCCCCAGGGACCTACGAGCAGTACTTC	CASSSPGTYEQYF
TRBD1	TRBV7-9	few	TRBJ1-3	TGTGCCACGAGGGGACAGGGGGCTACTGGAAACACCATATATTTT	CATRGQGATGNTIYF
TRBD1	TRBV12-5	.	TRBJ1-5	TGTGCTAGTGGTCTCGGACAGGGGGTAAGTCAGCCCCAGCATTTT	CASGLGQGVSQPQHF
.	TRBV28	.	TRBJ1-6	TGTGCCAGCATGGGAGGCTATAATTCACCCCTCCACTTT	CASMGGYNSPLHF
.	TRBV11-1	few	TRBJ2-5	TGTGCCAGCAGCTCGATGACAGGGAGGGAGACCCAGTACTTC	CASSSMTGRETQYF
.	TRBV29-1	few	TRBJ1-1	TGCAGCGTGGGACGGATACAGGAAGCTTTCTTT	CSVGRIQEAFF
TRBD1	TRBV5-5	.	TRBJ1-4	TGTGCCAGCAGCTTGGCCGGGACAGATTTTAATGAAAAACTGTTTTTT	CASSLAGTDFNEKLFF
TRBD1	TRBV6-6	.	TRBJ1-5	TGTACCAGCAGACCGACAGGGGGCAATCAGCCCCAGCATTTT	CTSRPTGGNQPQHF
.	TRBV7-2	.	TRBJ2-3	TGTGCCAGCCGACTAGTGTACCCAGATACGCAGTATTTT	CASRLVYPDTQYF
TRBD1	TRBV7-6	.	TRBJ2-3	TGTGCCAGCAGCAGCGACAGGGGGGTCACAGATACGCAGTATTTT	CASSSDRGVTDTQYF
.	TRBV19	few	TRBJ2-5	TGTGCCAGTAGCATGGGGGACATAGAAGAGACCCAGTACTTC	CASSMGDIEETQYF
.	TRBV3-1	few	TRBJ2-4	TGTGCCAGCAGCCAAGATCGAGACAAAAACATTCAGTACTTC	CASSQDRDKNIQYF
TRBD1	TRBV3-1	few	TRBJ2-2	TGTGCCAGCAGCCAAGATACGCCGGGACAGGGTGCCGGGGAGCTGTTTTTT	CASSQDTPGQGAGELFF
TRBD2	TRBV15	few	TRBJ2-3	TGTGCCACCAGCAGAGCCAACTGGTTAGCGGGGGCCCCTCCGGGGACGCAGTATTTT	CATSRANWLAGAPPGTQYF
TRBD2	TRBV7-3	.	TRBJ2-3	TGTGCCAGCAGCAAACTAGCGGGCACAGATACGCAGTATTTT	CASSKLAGTDTQYF
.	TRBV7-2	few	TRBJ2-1	TGTGCCAGCAGCTTGGTAGCGGTGTCCTACAATGAGCAGTTCTTC	CASSLVAVSYNEQFF
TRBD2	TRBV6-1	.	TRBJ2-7	TGTGCCAGCAGCCAACCCGGGAGGTATACTAGCGGAGGCTCCTACGAGCAGTACTTC	CASSQPGRYTSGGSYEQYF
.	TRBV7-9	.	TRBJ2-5	TGTGCCAGCCGCCCATCGCCATTACAAGAGACCCAGTACTTC	CASRPSPLQETQYF
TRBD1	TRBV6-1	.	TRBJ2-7	TGTGCCAGCAGTGAAGTACAGGGGGACCACGAGCAGTACTTC	CASSEVQGDHEQYF
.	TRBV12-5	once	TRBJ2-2	TGTGCTAGCGAGAACACCGGGGAGCTGTTTTTT	CASENTGELFF
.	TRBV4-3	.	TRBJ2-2	TGCGCCAGCAGCCAAGAGGGAGGTGGCGGGGAGCTGTTTTTT	CASSQEGGGGELFF
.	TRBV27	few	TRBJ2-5	TGTGCCAGCAGCCAGAGACAGTTCCAAGAGACCCAGTACTTC	CASSQRQFQETQYF
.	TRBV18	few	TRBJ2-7	TGTGCCAGCCCTTGCCGGGACCCACTCGAGCAGTACTTC	CASPCRDPLEQYF
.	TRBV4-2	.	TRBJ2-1	TGTGCCAGCAGCCACTATTCGAGGACGGGTGAGCAGTTCTTC	CASSHYSRTGEQFF
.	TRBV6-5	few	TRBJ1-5	TGTGCCAGCAGTTCCCGGGGGGAGGGCGGTCAGCCCCAGCATTTT	CASSSRGEGGQPQHF
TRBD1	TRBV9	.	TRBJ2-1	TGTGCCAGCAGCGTAGACAGGGGTCTCTACAATGAGCAGTTCTTC	CASSVDRGLYNEQFF
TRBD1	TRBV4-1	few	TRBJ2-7	TGCGCCAGCAGCCAGGGTCCCGGGACAGGGCTCTACGAGCAGTACTTC	CASSQGPGTGLYEQYF
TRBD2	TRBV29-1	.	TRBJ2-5	TGCAGCGTTGAAGCAGCGGCAAGCGGGAGCCCGCAGTACTTC	CSVEAAASGSPQYF
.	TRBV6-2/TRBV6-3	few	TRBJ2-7	TGTGCCAGCCGGGACGGAGGCGAGCAGTACTTC	CASRDGGEQYF
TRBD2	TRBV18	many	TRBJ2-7	TGTGCCAGCTCCCTACGTGGTGAGCGGGGCTACGAGCAGTACTTC	CASSLRGERGYEQYF
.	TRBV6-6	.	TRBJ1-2	TGTGCCAGCAGTGATCCCGGACAGACCTATGGCTACACCTTC	CASSDPGQTYGYTF
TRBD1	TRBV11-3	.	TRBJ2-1	TGTGCCAGCAGCTTAGGACAGGGGCTATATGAGCAGTTCTTC	CASSLGQGLYEQFF
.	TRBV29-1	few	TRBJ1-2	TGCAGCGTTGAAGACACTAACTATGGCTACACCTTC	CSVEDTNYGYTF
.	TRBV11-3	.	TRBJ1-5	TGTGCCAGCAGCTTAGTGGCGTCGCACTTCAGCAATCAGCCCCAGCATTTT	CASSLVASHFSNQPQHF
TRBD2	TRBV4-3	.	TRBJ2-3	TGCGCCAGCAGCCAGGTGACAGCGGGGGACAACACAGATACGCAGTATTTT	CASSQVTAGDNTDTQYF
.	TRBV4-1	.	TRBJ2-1	TGCGCCAGCAGCCAGGACCGGACTTGGCATGAGCAGTTCTTC	CASSQDRTWHEQFF
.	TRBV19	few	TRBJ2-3	TGTGCCAGTAGTCCGGCCGTTGGGCTAGTGCTTGGAGATACGCAGTATTTT	CASSPAVGLVLGDTQYF
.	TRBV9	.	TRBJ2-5	TGTGCCAGCAGCGTCTCCGGGACGGAAGAGACCCAGTACTTC	CASSVSGTEETQYF
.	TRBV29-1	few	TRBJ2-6	TGCAGCGTTGGAACAGGGACCTCTGGGGCCAACGTCCTGACTTTC	CSVGTGTSGANVLTF
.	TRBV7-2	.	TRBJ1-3	TGTGCCAGCAGCTTAGTCGCGGGCAACTCTGGAAACACCATATATTTT	CASSLVAGNSGNTIYF
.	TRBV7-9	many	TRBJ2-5	TGTGCCAGCAGCTTAGGCCCCGAGGGAGAGACCCAGTACTTC	CASSLGPEGETQYF
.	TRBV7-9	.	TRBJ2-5	TGTGCCAGCAGCCGCGCCCCCCTAGCCAGCCAAGAGACCCAGTACTTC	CASSRAPLASQETQYF
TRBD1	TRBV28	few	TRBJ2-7	TGTGCCAGCGAGGACAGGGGGTACGAGCAGTACTTC	CASEDRGYEQYF
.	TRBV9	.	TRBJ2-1	TGTGCCAGCAGCGTATTTGGGGCGGACAATGAGCAGTTCTTC	CASSVFGADNEQFF
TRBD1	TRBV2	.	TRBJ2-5	TGTGCCGGAACAGGGGAAGAGACCCAGTACTTC	CAGTGEETQYF